The 17 T cell receptor beta chains in this list originate from one sample, sequenced in a study of blood T cell repertoires in COVID-19. The method was immunoSEQ multiplex PCR; TCRdb's version includes in-frame clones alone and lacks a portion of them. The sample consists of some 500,000 clones, roughly 90% of them appearing once. The sequencing sample was made of PBMCs or T cells enriched from blood (not recorded which). These receptors originate from a woman in her forties who had recovered from COVID-19.

This chain joins TRBV2 and TRBJ2-1; 10 bases align to TRBD2. The CDR3 has 17 residues. The ends lost 8 bases at V and 6 bases at J; junction bases unmatched: 16. CDR1 and CDR2 from the germline V gene are SNHLY and FYNNEI. CDR3 DNA: TGTGCCAGCGCAGGGGGGAGCGGGAGGGCTTCGGGCAATGAGCAGTTCTTC. Translation: CASAGGSGRASGNEQFF.

This clone occurred a few times. This chain links TRBV6-4 with TRBJ1-2; D is ambiguous. V lost 5 bases to trimming and J lost 1 base, with 8 bases between them. The CDR3 loop spans 13 amino acids. Germline-derived CDR1 and CDR2 are MRHNA and SNTAGT. CDR3 region: CASSSGINYGYTF. The CDR3 region has the DNA TGTGCCAGCAGTAGCGGGATTAACTATGGCTACACCTTC.

The chain recombines TRBV6-2 or TRBV6-3 with TRBJ2-7; 11 bases match TRBD1. Germline V gene lookup returns CDR1 MNHEY and CDR2 SVGEGT. This CDR3 has 15 amino acids. With V trimmed by 6 bases and J by 0 bases, 4 bases remained unmatched. The CDR3 protein is CASSSGTGGSYEQYF. DNA of the CDR3: TGTGCCAGCAGCTCAGGGACAGGGGGCTCCTACGAGCAGTACTTC.

Written as DNA, the CDR3 is TGTGCTAGTGGTTTAGGGGAAGAGCAGTTCTTC. Protein product: CASGLGEEQFF. The rearrangement joins TRBV12-5 to TRBJ2-1; possibly TRBD1 for D (5 bases). Trimming removed 3 bases from V and 10 bases from J, with 7 bases in between. Germline assignment: CDR1 LGHNT and CDR2 FRNRAP. The CDR3 contains 11 residues. The entire variable domain, with the rest obtained from reference TRBV12-5 and TRBJ2-1, is as follows: DARVTQTPRHKVTEMGQEVTMRCQPILGHNTVFWYRQTMMQGLELLAYFRNRAPLDDSGMPKDRFSAEMPDATLATLKIQPSEPRDSAVYFCASGLGEEQFFGPGTRLTVL.

CDR3 nucleotides: TGTGCCAGCAGCTTCCGACTAGCGGGAGCGATGGAGACCCAGTACTTC. This sequence encodes CASSFRLAGAMETQYF. The V gene is TRBV11-2, the J gene TRBJ2-5; 12 bases agree with TRBD2. Germline CDR1 and CDR2: SGHAT and FQNNGV. The CDR3 extends over 16 amino acids. V was pared by 3 bases and J by 5 bases, with 7 bases of the junction left unmatched.

This chain connects TRBV11-3 to TRBJ2-5; D remains unclear. The CDR3 runs to 14 residues. CDR1 is SGHNT, CDR2 YENEEA, per germline. The ends were cut back, 0 bases at V and 0 bases at J, with 5 bases in the middle. The CDR3 sequence: CASSLDQYQETQYF. CDR3 in DNA: TGTGCCAGCAGCTTAGATCAGTACCAAGAGACCCAGTACTTC.

The J gene is TRBJ1-1, the V gene TRBV15; perhaps TRBD1 as D (5 bases). Trimming took 5 bases from V and 4 from J, leaving 17 bases between them. CDR1 LNHNV and CDR2 YYDKDF come from the germline V gene (reference sequence). This CDR3 comprises 15 residues. CDR3 DNA: TGTGCCACCAGCGGGGCCGGGACTTTGCGCACTGAAGCTTTCTTT. Its protein product is CATSGAGTLRTEAFF. Supplemented by reference TRBV15 and TRBJ1-1, the full variable domain reads DAMVIQNPRYQVTQFGKPVTLSCSQTLNHNVMYWYQQKSSQAPKLLFHYYDKDFNNEADTPDNFQSRRPNTSFCFLDIRSPGLGDTAMYLCATSGAGTLRTEAFFGQGTRLTVV.

The J gene is TRBJ1-1, the V gene TRBV18; maybe TRBD1 (5 bases). Germline lookup yields CDR1 KGHSH and CDR2 LQKENI. The CDR3 has 18 residues. Trimming removed 3 bases at V and 4 bases at J, with 24 bases between. The CDR3 loop reads CASSPPGPGVMGGTEAFF. The DNA of the CDR3 is TGTGCCAGCTCACCGCCGGGCCCCGGGGTCATGGGGGGCACTGAAGCTTTCTTT. The full variable domain, completed using reference TRBV18 and TRBJ1-1, is NAGVMQNPRHLVRRRGQEARLRCSPMKGHSHVYWYRQLPEEGLKFMVYLQKENIIDESGMPKERFSAEFPKEGPSILRIQQVVRGDSAAYFCASSPPGPGVMGGTEAFFGQGTRLTVV.

The chain has TRBV5-6 and TRBJ1-2, with 10 bases fitting TRBD1. Germline V gives CDR1 SGHDT, CDR2 YYEEEE. V gave up 4 bases and J gave up 3 bases; unmatched junction bases: 3. CDR3 length: 14 residues. CDR3 in amino acids: CASSPGQGDYGYTF. As DNA, the CDR3 is TGTGCCAGCAGCCCCGGACAGGGGGACTATGGCTACACCTTC.

The chain recombines TRBV10-3 with TRBJ1-2, with 7 nucleotides matching TRBD1. This CDR3 contains 13 residues. The ends lost 3 bases at V and 3 bases at J; junction bases unmatched: 1. The germline V gene encodes CDR1 ENHRY and CDR2 SYGVKD. The CDR3 loop is CAISDDRDYGYTF. The CDR3 DNA reads TGTGCCATCAGTGATGACAGGGACTATGGCTACACCTTC.

The CDR3 nucleotides are TGCGCCAGCAGCTTGGATGCCGGTCCAATACTAGAAGCTTTCTTT. This gives the protein CASSLDAGPILEAFF. V is TRBV5-1 and J is TRBJ1-1; D not certain. CDR1 is SGHRS and CDR2 is YFSETQ in the germline V gene. The CDR3 loop spans 15 amino acids. V dropped 0 bases and J dropped 8 bases, with 17 bases sitting between them. The complete variable domain, with remaining parts taken from reference TRBV5-1 and TRBJ1-1, reads KAGVTQTPRYLIKTRGQQVTLSCSPISGHRSVSWYQQTPGQGLQFLFEYFSETQRNKGNFPGRFSGRQFSNSRSEMNVSTLELGDSALYLCASSLDAGPILEAFFGQGTRLTVV.

V and J are TRBV4-3 and TRBJ2-3, with 13 bases matching TRBD2. CDR1 and CDR2 (germline): LGHNA, YSLEER. J was trimmed by 4 bases and V by 3 bases; bases with no gene match: 4. The CDR3 runs to 16 residues. CDR3: CASSQTSGRFSDTQYF. CDR3 DNA sequence: TGCGCCAGCAGCCAGACTAGCGGGAGGTTCTCAGATACGCAGTATTTT.

The J gene is TRBJ2-5, the V gene TRBV5-1, with D perhaps matching TRBD1 (5 bases). Germline V lookup: CDR1 SGHRS, CDR2 YFSETQ. The CDR3 has 14 amino acids. V was clipped by 4 bases and J by 0 bases, with 10 bases between them. DNA of the CDR3: TGCGCCAGCAGCGGGGCCGGAGACCAAGAGACCCAGTACTTC. It is translated as CASSGAGDQETQYF.

V usage is TRBV9 and J usage is TRBJ1-5; TRBD1 matches 7 bases. J was trimmed by 5 bases and V by 0 bases; bases with no gene match: 14. Germline-derived CDR1 and CDR2 are SGDLS and YYNGEE. CDR3 length: 18 amino acids. The CDR3 loop is CASSVAGRSGQSHQPQHF. The DNA for the CDR3 is TGTGCCAGCAGCGTAGCTGGTAGGTCGGGACAGTCACATCAGCCCCAGCATTTT.

V usage is TRBV24-1 and J usage is TRBJ1-2, with D possibly matching TRBD1 (6 bases). Trimming pared 3 bases from V and 8 bases from J, leaving 15 bases between. CDR3 length: 14 amino acids. Germline V gene lookup returns CDR1 KGHDR and CDR2 SFDVKD. CDR3 sequence: CATSDPTGNGGYTF. The DNA for the CDR3 is TGTGCCACCAGTGATCCGACAGGAAATGGCGGCTACACCTTC.

The chain links TRBV24-1 to TRBJ2-7; 10 nucleotides match TRBD1. V gave up 1 base and J gave up 3 bases; unmatched junction bases: 5. The germline V gene has CDR1 KGHDR and CDR2 SFDVKD. CDR3 length: 16 amino acids. This CDR3 reads CATSDFQGQGHYEQYF. DNA for the CDR3: TGTGCCACCAGTGATTTTCAGGGACAGGGGCACTACGAGCAGTACTTC.

This chain connects TRBV7-6 to TRBJ2-3, with TRBD2 matching 8 bases. The J segment lost 2 bases and the V segment lost 2 bases, leaving 6 bases of the junction unmatched. The CDR3 spans 16 residues. In germline, CDR1 is SGHVS, CDR2 FNYEAQ. CDR3 in amino acids: CASSLTTSGYTDTQYF. In nucleotides, the CDR3 is TGTGCCAGCAGCTTAACCACTAGCGGTTACACAGATACGCAGTATTTT.